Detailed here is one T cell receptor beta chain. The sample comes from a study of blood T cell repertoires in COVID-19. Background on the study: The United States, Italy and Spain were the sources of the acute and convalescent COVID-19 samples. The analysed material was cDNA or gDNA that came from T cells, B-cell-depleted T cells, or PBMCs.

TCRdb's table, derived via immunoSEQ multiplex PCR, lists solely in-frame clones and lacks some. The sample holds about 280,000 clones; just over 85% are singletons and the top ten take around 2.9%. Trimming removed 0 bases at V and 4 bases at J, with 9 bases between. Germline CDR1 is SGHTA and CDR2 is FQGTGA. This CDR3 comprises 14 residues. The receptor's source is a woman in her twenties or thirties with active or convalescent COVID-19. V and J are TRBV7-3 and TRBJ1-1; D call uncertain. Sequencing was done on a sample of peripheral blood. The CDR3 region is CASSLTRASTEAFF. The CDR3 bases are TGTGCCAGCAGCTTAACGAGGGCTAGCACTGAAGCTTTCTTT.